Listed below are T cell receptor beta chains from one sample, sequenced in a study of T cell responses to AZD1222 COVID-19 vaccine. Clones were read by immunoSEQ multiplex PCR, and TCRdb kept only the in-frame ones, dropping some. The sample has around 140,000 clones, nearly 90% seen once; the top ten hold 5% to 5.5%. Source: peripheral blood, taken 28 days after the second dose of the MenACWY control vaccine. The source of these receptors is an adult who received the MenACWY meningococcal vaccine as a control. The CDR3 runs from the conserved cysteine through the conserved F or W. D genes are given only for firm matches. Only part of the rows carry a size: once, few, many, or a class if the clone is expanded.

cdr3_length: 15
d_call: TRBD2
clone_size: -
j_call: TRBJ2-5
v_call: TRBV5-1
cdr3_nt: TGCGCCAGCAGCAGGGGACTAGCGGGGCAAGAGACCCAGTACTTC
cdr3_aa: CASSRGLAGQETQYF

cdr3_length: 14
d_call: -
clone_size: -
j_call: TRBJ2-1
v_call: TRBV4-3
cdr3_nt: TGCGCCAGCAGCCAAGATACAGGATACAATGAGCAGTTCTTC
cdr3_aa: CASSQDTGYNEQFF

cdr3_length: 14
d_call: -
clone_size: once
j_call: TRBJ1-1
v_call: TRBV7-9
cdr3_nt: TGTGCCAGCAGCCCCCCAGGAGGGAACACTGAAGCTTTCTTT
cdr3_aa: CASSPPGGNTEAFF

cdr3_length: 11
d_call: -
clone_size: -
j_call: TRBJ1-2
v_call: TRBV5-6
cdr3_nt: TGTGCCAGCAGCTGGGGAGGTGGCTACACCTTC
cdr3_aa: CASSWGGGYTF

cdr3_length: 16
d_call: -
clone_size: -
j_call: TRBJ1-6
v_call: TRBV5-4
cdr3_nt: TGTGCCAGCAGCCCCCGAGGGGCACCTGAGGATTCACCCCTCCACTTT
cdr3_aa: CASSPRGAPEDSPLHF

cdr3_length: 13
d_call: -
clone_size: -
j_call: TRBJ1-3
v_call: TRBV29-1
cdr3_nt: TGCAGCGTTGGGTCCCGCTCTGGAAACACCATATATTTT
cdr3_aa: CSVGSRSGNTIYF

cdr3_length: 15
d_call: TRBD1
clone_size: once
j_call: TRBJ1-4
v_call: TRBV7-9
cdr3_nt: TGTGCCAGCAGCTTTCAGGGGGCTGCTAATGAAAAACTGTTTTTT
cdr3_aa: CASSFQGAANEKLFF

cdr3_length: 15
d_call: -
clone_size: -
j_call: TRBJ2-2
v_call: TRBV4-2
cdr3_nt: TGTGCCAGCAGCCGAGGGACGGCGAACACCGGGGAGCTGTTTTTT
cdr3_aa: CASSRGTANTGELFF

cdr3_length: 14
d_call: -
clone_size: -
j_call: TRBJ1-1
v_call: TRBV7-9
cdr3_nt: TGTGCCAGCAGCTTAATTTGGTCAAAAGGTGAAGCTTTCTTT
cdr3_aa: CASSLIWSKGEAFF

cdr3_length: 17
d_call: -
clone_size: -
j_call: TRBJ2-1
v_call: TRBV25-1
cdr3_nt: TGTGCCAGCAGTAAACCCTCCACGGGGCCCCTGCACAATGAGCAGTTCTTC
cdr3_aa: CASSKPSTGPLHNEQFF

cdr3_length: 11
d_call: -
clone_size: -
j_call: TRBJ1-2
v_call: TRBV27
cdr3_nt: TGTGCCACTGGCGTTAACTATGGCTACACCTTC
cdr3_aa: CATGVNYGYTF

cdr3_length: 13
d_call: -
clone_size: once
j_call: TRBJ2-7
v_call: TRBV10-3
cdr3_nt: TGTGCCATCAGCCCCCCCGGGAGTGGCGAGCAGTACTTC
cdr3_aa: CAISPPGSGEQYF

cdr3_length: 21
d_call: -
clone_size: -
j_call: TRBJ2-1
v_call: TRBV9
cdr3_nt: TGTGCCAGCAGCGCCCAACCCTTGGGAGGTCACTGGGGGGGGCGCGAGCCTGAGCAGTTCTTC
cdr3_aa: CASSAQPLGGHWGGREPEQFF

cdr3_length: 15
d_call: -
clone_size: -
j_call: TRBJ2-7
v_call: TRBV21-1
cdr3_nt: TGTGCCAGCAGCAAAGGACTAGATAGCTCCTACGAGCAGTACTTC
cdr3_aa: CASSKGLDSSYEQYF

cdr3_length: 13
d_call: -
clone_size: -
j_call: TRBJ1-1
v_call: TRBV11-2
cdr3_nt: TGTGCCAGCAGCCAACAAGGTAACACTGAAGCTTTCTTT
cdr3_aa: CASSQQGNTEAFF

cdr3_length: 16
d_call: -
clone_size: -
j_call: TRBJ1-1
v_call: TRBV5-5
cdr3_nt: TGTGCCAGCAGCTTGAAGGGACTCGAAAGTCACACTGAAGCTTTCTTT
cdr3_aa: CASSLKGLESHTEAFF

cdr3_length: 14
d_call: -
clone_size: -
j_call: TRBJ2-1
v_call: TRBV21-1
cdr3_nt: TGTGCCAGCACACAGGGGGTCAGGGGAAATGAGCAGTTCTTC
cdr3_aa: CASTQGVRGNEQFF